Below, one TCR beta chain is given with its context. Its antigen remains undetermined. Per-nucleotide qualities are absent, and no much larger clonotype sits a single base away. TCRbeta CDR3 regions were amplified from genomic DNA using the immunoSEQ Assay, a bias-controlled multiplex PCR. In the paper's pipeline: Nucleated cell counts per sample were estimated from amplification of reference gene primers within the assay. To quantify the absolute abundance of each unique TCRbeta CDR3 rearrangement, sequence reads were collapsed and filtered. For each sample, productive Simpson clonality was calculated as the square root of Simpson's diversity index across productive rearrangements. TCRdb obtained this table from immuneACCESS and retained in-frame rearrangements with V and J assigned. These tables miss some clones; where compared with another copy, unresolved V genes account for less than half of the shortfall, and the remainder is unexplained. That table supplies the V and J calls and clone size; D and trimming were determined from the DNA. Within this sample are around 330,000 clones, with around nine tenths of them counted one time only. The ten largest clones add up to under 5% of the sample.

The data belong to a study of blood T cell repertoires in COVID-19 (dated by TCRdb to about 2020). Broadly, across the study: Samples covering the acute and convalescent phases of COVID-19 were provided by collaborators in the United States, Italy and Spain. Nearly every sample came with metadata listing a de-identified subject ID, COVID-19 status, age in years and sex. Subjects who had been exposed to COVID-19, were actively infected with it, or had recovered from it provided the deeply sampled blood TCRbeta repertoires that made up the dataset. The repertoires were released in a freely available public database meant as a resource for research on the immune response to SARS-CoV-2. Samples were obtained from the ongoing ImmuneRACE study (first 160 participants) and from about 1,300 subjects provided by 6 global collaborators. Where available, HLA class I and class II types were taken from metadata supplied by the sample provider and were not determined by assay-based typing. The prospective study material was composed of cDNA or gDNA derived from T cells, B-cell-depleted T cells, or PBMCs. What the research found in general, with its limitations: How much clinical and demographic metadata was included differed by source and by participant, and the metadata was provided uncurated.

The collaborating institutions used their own protocols to collect whole blood in K2EDTA tubes. For TCRbeta analysis, collaborators shipped samples in one of three forms: frozen whole blood, isolated PBMCs, or DNA extracted from either of those sample types. The CDR3 numbers 12 residues from cysteine through phenylalanine. Only the CDR3 DNA is retained, 36 bases long and in frame from the first base. CDR1 and CDR2 were assigned from the germline V gene as MNHEY and SVGEGT. Trimming at the junction amounts to 2 bases on V and 1 base on J, and the germline ends lie 3 bases apart. Material for sequencing was peripheral blood. This chain joins TRBV6-2 or TRBV6-3 to TRBJ2-7; the D gene remains uncertain. The source is a woman aged 45-59 years with active or convalescent COVID-19. The CDR3 protein sequence reads: CASSYESYEQYF. The bases are TGTGCCAGCAGTTACGAGTCCTACGAGCAGTACTTC.